This TCR beta chain was profiled in a study of CD8+ T cells in alopecia areata. Whole-study findings and limits: For lesional scalp, especially alopecia totalis/universalis, clonality was higher than in normal scalp. Against the mouse data, patients shared TCRs less clearly, possibly for HLA reasons.

This CDR3 is built from 15 residues. V was pared by 0 bases and J by 5 bases, with 14 bases between. Germline V lookup: CDR1 SGDLS, CDR2 YYNGEE. Comments on this clone: As yet, its antigen is unknown.

Reverse transcribed after extraction, RNA yielded cDNA as the sequencing template. The repertoire was sequenced with immunoSEQ multiplex PCR; TCRdb's copy has only in-frame clones and lacks some. The sample includes around 97,000 clones, approximately 52% of them seen just once. The sample consisted of CD4+ T cells sorted from blood. The rearrangement joins TRBV9 to TRBJ2-5; a possible D gene is TRBD1 (6 bases). The source of this sequence is a human donor in good health. CDR3 residues: CASSVAQGRGETQYF. The CDR3 nucleotides read TGTGCCAGCAGCGTAGCTCAGGGGCGCGGGGAGACCCAGTACTTC.